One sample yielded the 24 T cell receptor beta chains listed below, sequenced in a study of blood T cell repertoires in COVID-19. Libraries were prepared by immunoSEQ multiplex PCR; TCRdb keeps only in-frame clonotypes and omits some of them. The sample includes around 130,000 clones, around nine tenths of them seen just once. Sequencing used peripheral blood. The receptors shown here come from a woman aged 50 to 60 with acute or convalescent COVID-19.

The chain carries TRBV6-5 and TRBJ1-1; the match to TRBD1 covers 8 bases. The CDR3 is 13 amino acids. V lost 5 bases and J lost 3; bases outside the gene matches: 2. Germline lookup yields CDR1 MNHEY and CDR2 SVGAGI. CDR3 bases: TGTGCCAGCAGTCCGGACAGGGACACTGAAGCTTTCTTT. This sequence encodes CASSPDRDTEAFF.

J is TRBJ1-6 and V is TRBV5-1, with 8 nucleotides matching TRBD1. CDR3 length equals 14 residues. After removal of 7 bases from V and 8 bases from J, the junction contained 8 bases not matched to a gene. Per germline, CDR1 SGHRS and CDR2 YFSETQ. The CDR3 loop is CASAKDRAYSPLHF. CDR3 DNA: TGCGCCAGCGCGAAGGACAGGGCATATTCACCCCTCCACTTT.

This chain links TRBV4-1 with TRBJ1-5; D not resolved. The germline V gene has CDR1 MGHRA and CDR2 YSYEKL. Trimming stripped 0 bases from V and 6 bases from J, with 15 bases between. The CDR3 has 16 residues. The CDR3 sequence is CASSQEGTSNGQPQHF. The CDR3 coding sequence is TGCGCCAGCAGCCAAGAGGGCACCAGTAATGGTCAGCCCCAGCATTTT.

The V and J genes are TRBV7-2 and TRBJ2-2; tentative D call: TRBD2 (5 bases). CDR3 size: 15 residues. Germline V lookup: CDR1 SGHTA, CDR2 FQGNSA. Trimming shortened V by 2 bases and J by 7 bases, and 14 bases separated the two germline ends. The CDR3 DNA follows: TGTGCCAGCAGCTTATTCCCCGCACGGGGCGGGGAGCTGTTTTTT. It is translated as CASSLFPARGGELFF.

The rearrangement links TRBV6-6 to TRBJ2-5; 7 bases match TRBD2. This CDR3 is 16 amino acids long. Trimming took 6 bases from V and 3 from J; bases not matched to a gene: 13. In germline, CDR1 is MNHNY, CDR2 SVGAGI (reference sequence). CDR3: CASSSALADLEETQYF. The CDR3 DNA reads TGTGCCAGCAGCAGCGCCCTAGCGGACCTGGAAGAGACCCAGTACTTC.

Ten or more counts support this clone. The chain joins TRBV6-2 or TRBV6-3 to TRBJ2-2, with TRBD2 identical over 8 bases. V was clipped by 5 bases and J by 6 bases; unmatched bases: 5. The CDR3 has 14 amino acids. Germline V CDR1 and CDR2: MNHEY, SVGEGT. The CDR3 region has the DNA TGTGCCAGCAGTGAGAACGGGAGGGCCGGGGAGCTGTTTTTT. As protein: CASSENGRAGELFF.

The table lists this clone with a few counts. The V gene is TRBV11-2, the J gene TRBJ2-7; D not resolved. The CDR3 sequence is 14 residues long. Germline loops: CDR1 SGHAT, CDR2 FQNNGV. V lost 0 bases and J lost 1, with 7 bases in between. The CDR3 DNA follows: TGTGCCAGCAGCTTAGACAGAACATCCTACGAGCAGTACTTC. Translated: CASSLDRTSYEQYF. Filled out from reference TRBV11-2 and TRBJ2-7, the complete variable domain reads EAGVAQSPRYKIIEKRQSVAFWCNPISGHATLYWYQQILGQGPKLLIQFQNNGVVDDSQLPKDRFSAERLKGVDSTLKIQPAKLEDSAVYLCASSLDRTSYEQYFGPGTRLTVT.

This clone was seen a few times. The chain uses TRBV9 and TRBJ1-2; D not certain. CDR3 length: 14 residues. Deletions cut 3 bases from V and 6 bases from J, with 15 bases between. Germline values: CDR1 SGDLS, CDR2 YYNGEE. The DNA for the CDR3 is TGTGCCAGCAGCGCCGCCCTGACAAGTGATGGCTACACCTTC. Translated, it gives CASSAALTSDGYTF.

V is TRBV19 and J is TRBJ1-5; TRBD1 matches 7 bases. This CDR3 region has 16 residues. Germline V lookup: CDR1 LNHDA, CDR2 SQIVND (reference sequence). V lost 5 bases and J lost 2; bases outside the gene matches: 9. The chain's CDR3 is CASSVTGARGNQPQHF. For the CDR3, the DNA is TGTGCCAGTAGTGTTACAGGGGCCCGGGGCAATCAGCCCCAGCATTTT.

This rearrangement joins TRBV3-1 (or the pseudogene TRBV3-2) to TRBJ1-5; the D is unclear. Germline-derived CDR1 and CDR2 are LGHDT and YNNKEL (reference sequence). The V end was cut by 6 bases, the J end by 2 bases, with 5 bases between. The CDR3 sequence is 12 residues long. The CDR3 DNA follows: TGTGCCAGCAGTATAGGCAATCAGCCCCAGCATTTT. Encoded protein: CASSIGNQPQHF.

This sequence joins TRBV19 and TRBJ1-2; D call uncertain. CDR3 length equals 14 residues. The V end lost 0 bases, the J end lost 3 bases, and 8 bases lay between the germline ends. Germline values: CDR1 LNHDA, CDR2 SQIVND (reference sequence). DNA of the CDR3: TGTGCCAGTAGTATAGATCTATCGGACTATGGCTACACCTTC. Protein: CASSIDLSDYGYTF. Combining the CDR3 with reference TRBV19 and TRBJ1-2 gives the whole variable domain DGGITQSPKYLFRKEGQNVTLSCEQNLNHDAMYWYRQDPGQGLRLIYYSQIVNDFQKGDIAEGYSVSREKKESFPLTVTSAQKNPTAFYLCASSIDLSDYGYTFGSGTRLTVV.

DNA of the CDR3: TGCGCCAGCAGCCAAGAGCCTCAGGGGACAGGGGTTCAGTATTTT. Residues: CASSQEPQGTGVQYF. The chain is built from TRBV4-1 and TRBJ2-3; 10 nucleotides match TRBD1. The CDR3 has 15 amino acids. Germline V gene lookup returns CDR1 MGHRA and CDR2 YSYEKL. V lost 0 bases, J lost 12 bases, and 9 bases stayed unmatched.

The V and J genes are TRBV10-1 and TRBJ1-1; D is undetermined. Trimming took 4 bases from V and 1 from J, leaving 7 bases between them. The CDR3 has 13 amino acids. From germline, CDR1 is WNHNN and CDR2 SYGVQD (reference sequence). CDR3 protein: CASSGGKNTEAFF. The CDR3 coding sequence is TGCGCCAGCAGTGGTGGCAAGAACACTGAAGCTTTCTTT.

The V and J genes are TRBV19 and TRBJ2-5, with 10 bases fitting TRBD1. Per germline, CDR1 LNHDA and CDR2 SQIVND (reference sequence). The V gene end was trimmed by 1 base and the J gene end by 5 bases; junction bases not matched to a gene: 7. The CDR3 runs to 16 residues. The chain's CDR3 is CASSIVGAGQGETQYF. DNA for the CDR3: TGTGCCAGTAGTATAGTTGGAGCGGGACAGGGGGAGACCCAGTACTTC.

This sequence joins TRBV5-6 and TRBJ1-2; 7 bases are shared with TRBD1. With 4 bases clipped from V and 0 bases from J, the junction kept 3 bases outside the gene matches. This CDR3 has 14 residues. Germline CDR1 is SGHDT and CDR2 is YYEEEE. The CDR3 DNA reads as TGTGCCAGCAGCATAGACAGGGCTAACTATGGCTACACCTTC. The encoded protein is CASSIDRANYGYTF.

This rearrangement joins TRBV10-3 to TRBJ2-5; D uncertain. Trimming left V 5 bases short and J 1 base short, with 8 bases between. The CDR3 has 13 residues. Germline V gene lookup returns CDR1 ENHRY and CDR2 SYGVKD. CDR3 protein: CAISRNSQETQYF. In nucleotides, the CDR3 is TGTGCCATCAGTCGAAACAGCCAAGAGACCCAGTACTTC.

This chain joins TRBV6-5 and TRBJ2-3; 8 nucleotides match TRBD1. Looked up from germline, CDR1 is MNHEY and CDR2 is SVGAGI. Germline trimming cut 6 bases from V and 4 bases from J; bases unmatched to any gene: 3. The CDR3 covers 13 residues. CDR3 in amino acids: CASRDRAPDTQYF. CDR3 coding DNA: TGTGCCAGCAGGGACAGGGCCCCAGATACGCAGTATTTT.

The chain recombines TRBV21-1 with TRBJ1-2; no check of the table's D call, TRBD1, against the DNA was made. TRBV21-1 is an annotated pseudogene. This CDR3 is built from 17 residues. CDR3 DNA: TGTGCCAGCAGCAGCTACCGGGACAGGGGTGTGCGTCATGGCTACACCTTC. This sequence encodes CASSSYRDRGVRHGYTF.

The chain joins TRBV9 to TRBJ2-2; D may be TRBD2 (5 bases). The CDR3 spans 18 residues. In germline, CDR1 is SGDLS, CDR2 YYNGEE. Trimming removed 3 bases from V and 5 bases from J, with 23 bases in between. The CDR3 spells CASSGNPFLGLQTGELFF. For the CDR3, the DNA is TGTGCCAGCAGCGGAAACCCCTTTCTAGGACTCCAAACCGGGGAGCTGTTTTTT. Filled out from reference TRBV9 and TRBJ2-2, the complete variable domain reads DSGVTQTPKHLITATGQRVTLRCSPRSGDLSVYWYQQSLDQGLQFLIQYYNGEERAKGNILERFSAQQFPDLHSELNLSSLELGDSALYFCASSGNPFLGLQTGELFFGEGSRLTVL.

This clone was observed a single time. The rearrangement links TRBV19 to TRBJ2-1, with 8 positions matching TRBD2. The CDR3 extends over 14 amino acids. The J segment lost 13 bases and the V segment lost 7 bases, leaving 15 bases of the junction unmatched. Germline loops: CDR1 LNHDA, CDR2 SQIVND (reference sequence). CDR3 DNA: TGTGCCAGTACCCAGACGCGGCTAGCGGGTTTTCAGTTCTTC. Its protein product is CASTQTRLAGFQFF.

CDR3 coding DNA: TGTGCCTGGAACACCGGCAGGCCCTACGAGCAGTACTTC. This encodes CAWNTGRPYEQYF. The chain carries TRBV30 and TRBJ2-7; no definite D call. The ends were cut back, 4 bases at V and 2 bases at J, with 12 bases in the middle. The CDR3 is 13 residues long. Germline CDR1 reads GTSNPN; CDR2 reads SVGIG (reference sequence).

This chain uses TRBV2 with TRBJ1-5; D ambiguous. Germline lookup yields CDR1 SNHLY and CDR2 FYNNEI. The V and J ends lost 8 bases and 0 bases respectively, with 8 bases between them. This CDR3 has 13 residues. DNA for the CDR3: TGTGCCAGCCACAGATCTAGCAATCAGCCCCAGCATTTT. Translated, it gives CASHRSSNQPQHF.

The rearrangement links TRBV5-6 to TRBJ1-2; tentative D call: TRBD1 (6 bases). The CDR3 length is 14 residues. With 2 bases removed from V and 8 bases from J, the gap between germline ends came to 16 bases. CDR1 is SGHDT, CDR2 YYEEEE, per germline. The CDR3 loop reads CASSFQGKAFGYTF. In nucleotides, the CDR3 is TGTGCCAGCAGCTTCCAGGGGAAAGCGTTCGGCTACACCTTC.

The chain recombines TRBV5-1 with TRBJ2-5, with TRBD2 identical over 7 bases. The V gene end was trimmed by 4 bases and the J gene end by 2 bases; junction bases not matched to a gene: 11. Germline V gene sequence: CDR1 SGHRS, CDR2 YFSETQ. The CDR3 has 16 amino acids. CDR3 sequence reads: CASSPGGRPEQETQYF. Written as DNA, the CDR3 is TGCGCCAGCAGCCCGGGGGGTCGACCAGAGCAAGAGACCCAGTACTTC.